Listed here are 20 T cell receptor beta chains from one sample, sequenced in a study of blood T cell repertoires in COVID-19. TCRdb's table, derived via immunoSEQ multiplex PCR, lists solely in-frame clones and lacks some. The data show approximately 260,000 clones, roughly 83% seen once. The specimen sequenced was peripheral blood. These receptor sequences come from a man between 60 and 70 years old who had recovered from COVID-19.

The V and J genes are TRBV11-3 and TRBJ1-1; no reliable D call. V was clipped by 2 bases and J by 2 bases, with 6 bases between them. The CDR3 runs to 13 residues. CDR1 SGHNT and CDR2 YENEEA come from the germline V gene. CDR3 residues: CASSLTSNTEAFF. In DNA form, the CDR3 reads TGTGCCAGCAGCTTAACTAGCAACACTGAAGCTTTCTTT.

The chain has TRBV19 and TRBJ2-7, with 7 bases lining up with TRBD2. The ends lost 1 base at V and 4 bases at J; junction bases unmatched: 7. CDR1 and CDR2 (germline): LNHDA, SQIVND (reference sequence). CDR3 length: 15 residues. The CDR3 nucleotides are TGTGCCAGTAGTATAGTAGAAGCGGGGTTATACGAGCAGTACTTC. Protein sequence: CASSIVEAGLYEQYF.

Comment on this clone: A read error may be the cause here, since a much bigger clone is one base away. The chain employs TRBV7-9 and TRBJ1-1; unclear D gene. CDR1 is SEHNR, CDR2 FQNEAQ, per germline (reference sequence). V was trimmed by 8 bases and J by 2 bases, leaving 6 bases between them. This CDR3 region has 11 residues. Here the CDR3 reads CASQENTEAFF. The DNA of the CDR3 is TGTGCCAGCCAGGAAAACACTGAAGCTTTCTTT.

CDR3 coding DNA: TGTGCCAGCAGCCAAAAATACGAGTTAGGACTAGACCAAGAGACCCAGTACTTC. It yields the protein CASSQKYELGLDQETQYF. V usage is TRBV3-1 (or the pseudogene TRBV3-2) and J usage is TRBJ2-5; 7 bases are a match to TRBD2. The trim removed 2 bases at V and 0 bases at J, leaving 12 bases unmatched. Germline V CDR1 and CDR2: LGHDT, YNNKEL (reference sequence). The CDR3 is 18 amino acids.

V usage is TRBV2 and J usage is TRBJ1-6; D is possibly TRBD1 (5 bases). The CDR3 consists of 15 residues. Per germline, CDR1 SNHLY and CDR2 FYNNEI. V gave up 3 bases and J gave up 0 bases, with 6 bases separating them. The CDR3 bases are TGTGCCAGCAGTGAGGACATCTCCTATAATTCACCCCTCCACTTT. It encodes CASSEDISYNSPLHF.

The DNA for the CDR3 is TGTGCCAGCAAAACCGGACAGGGGATCAACGAGCAGTACTTC. Translation gives CASKTGQGINEQYF. This sequence joins TRBV2 and TRBJ2-7, with TRBD1 matching 9 bases. The CDR3 runs to 14 residues. J was trimmed by 5 bases and V by 7 bases; bases with no gene match: 9. Germline V gene sequence: CDR1 SNHLY, CDR2 FYNNEI.

V usage is TRBV11-2 and J usage is TRBJ2-3; TRBD2 agrees at 10 bases. CDR3 length equals 17 residues. The junction had 13 bases not matched to a gene; V was cut back by 5 bases and J by 5 bases. Germline loops: CDR1 SGHAT, CDR2 FQNNGV. The CDR3 bases are TGTGCCAGCAGCGCACTTAGGTCTAGCGGGGGTATAGATACGCAGTATTTT. Translation gives CASSALRSSGGIDTQYF.

Here the CDR3 reads CASSTNYEQYF. CDR3 coding DNA: TGTGCCAGCAGCACTAACTACGAGCAGTACTTC. The chain combines TRBV3-1 (or the pseudogene TRBV3-2) with TRBJ2-7; D is ambiguous. The length of the CDR3 is 11 residues. Per the germline V gene, CDR1 is LGHDT and CDR2 is YNNKEL (reference sequence). V lost 5 bases to trimming and J lost 3 bases, with 5 bases between them.

This clone has a handful of counts. The gene calls are TRBV18 and TRBJ2-2; D is possibly TRBD1 (5 bases). V lost 3 bases, J lost 3 bases, and 14 bases lay in between. Germline V lookup: CDR1 KGHSH, CDR2 LQKENI. This CDR3 is 16 amino acids long. CDR3: CASSPSLGVYTGELFF. DNA for the CDR3: TGTGCCAGCTCACCGTCTCTAGGGGTGTACACCGGGGAGCTGTTTTTT.

V and J are TRBV18 and TRBJ2-1; the match to TRBD2 covers 8 bases. CDR3 length: 13 amino acids. From germline, CDR1 is KGHSH and CDR2 LQKENI. With 6 bases clipped from V and 7 bases from J, the junction kept 5 bases outside the gene matches. The DNA for the CDR3 is TGTGCCAGCTCCGGGGGGGCCGTAAATGAGCAGTTCTTC. It specifies CASSGGAVNEQFF.

This clone occurred a few times. The chain is built from TRBV12-3 or TRBV12-4 and TRBJ1-2; 7 bases map to TRBD1. V lost 5 bases, J lost 8 bases, and 5 bases stayed unmatched. The CDR3 has 12 amino acids. The chain's CDR3 is CASSPTGTGYTF. CDR3 nucleotide sequence: TGTGCCAGCAGTCCGACAGGGACCGGCTACACCTTC.

The chain carries TRBV11-3 and TRBJ1-1, with a weak D call TRBD1 (5 bases). CDR1 and CDR2 from the germline V gene are SGHNT and YENEEA. The V end lost 1 base, the J end lost 11 bases, and 11 bases lay between the germline ends. The CDR3 contains 12 residues. The DNA of the CDR3 is TGTGCCAGCAGCTTAGGCGGGGGGACCGCTTTCTTT. Its protein product is CASSLGGGTAFF.

The chain joins TRBV30 to TRBJ1-5; D is uncertain. V lost 5 bases and J 0 bases, leaving 5 bases between the germline ends. The germline V gene encodes CDR1 GTSNPN and CDR2 SVGIG (reference sequence). This CDR3 spans 12 amino acids. CDR3 in amino acids: CAWQASNQPQHF. CDR3 coding DNA: TGTGCCTGGCAGGCTAGCAATCAGCCCCAGCATTTT.

This chain connects TRBV28 to TRBJ1-6; 11 bases are shared with TRBD1. This CDR3 has 15 amino acids. Losses at the gene ends were 6 bases for V and 10 bases for J; bases not matched to a gene: 8. Per the germline V gene, CDR1 is MDHEN and CDR2 is SYDVKM. Written as DNA, the CDR3 is TGTGCCAGCAGCAGTCCCGGGACAGGGGGATCACCCCTCCACTTT. It yields the protein CASSSPGTGGSPLHF.

The table lists this clone with a few counts. The V call is TRBV19, the J call TRBJ2-2; 11 bases fit TRBD1. Germline V gene data show CDR1 as LNHDA and CDR2 as SQIVND (reference sequence). This CDR3 spans 15 amino acids. V gave up 6 bases and J gave up 1 base; unmatched junction bases: 1. This CDR3 reads CASRGTGGNTGELFF. The CDR3 DNA is TGTGCCAGTAGGGGGACAGGGGGGAACACCGGGGAGCTGTTTTTT.

The chain has TRBV19 and TRBJ1-5, with a tentative D call TRBD1 (5 bases). From germline, CDR1 is LNHDA and CDR2 SQIVND (reference sequence). The ends were cut back, 4 bases at V and 15 bases at J, with 19 bases in the middle. The CDR3 is 13 residues long. CDR3 bases: TGTGCCAGTAGTAGCGCTCTGGACATTGGTAGGCATTTT. This sequence encodes CASSSALDIGRHF.

In this sample, this clone turned up once. This chain connects TRBV4-1 to TRBJ2-2, with D uncertain. V was clipped by 0 bases and J by 2 bases, with 13 bases between them. Germline V gene sequence: CDR1 MGHRA, CDR2 YSYEKL. The CDR3 totals 17 residues. The CDR3 protein is CASSQDPLRGNTGELFF. The CDR3 DNA is TGCGCCAGCAGCCAAGATCCCCTTAGAGGTAACACCGGGGAGCTGTTTTTT.

This clone was seen a handful of times. This rearrangement joins TRBV15 to TRBJ2-7; 9 nucleotides agree with TRBD2. Per the germline V gene, CDR1 is LNHNV and CDR2 is YYDKDF (reference sequence). Trimming removed 4 bases from V and 4 bases from J; junction bases left unmatched: 5. CDR3 length: 14 amino acids. The CDR3 DNA reads TGTGCCACCAGCACAGCGGGGGGACCTTACGAGCAGTACTTC. Translation gives CATSTAGGPYEQYF.

The chain carries TRBV5-8 and TRBJ2-7, with 11 positions matching TRBD1. There are 15 residues in the CDR3. Per the germline V gene, CDR1 is SGHTS and CDR2 is YDEGEE. V lost 5 bases, J lost 0 bases, and 4 bases stayed unmatched. CDR3 loop: CASRSGTGGSYEQYF. CDR3 coding DNA: TGTGCCAGCAGATCCGGGACAGGGGGCTCCTACGAGCAGTACTTC.

This chain links TRBV24-1 with TRBJ1-2; 11 bases match TRBD1. CDR3 size: 15 residues. J lost 5 bases, V lost 5 bases, and 6 bases had no gene match. Germline CDR1 and CDR2: KGHDR and SFDVKD. The DNA for the CDR3 is TGTGCCACCAGTGGCCGGACAGGGGGCGATTATGGCTACACCTTC. Its protein is CATSGRTGGDYGYTF.